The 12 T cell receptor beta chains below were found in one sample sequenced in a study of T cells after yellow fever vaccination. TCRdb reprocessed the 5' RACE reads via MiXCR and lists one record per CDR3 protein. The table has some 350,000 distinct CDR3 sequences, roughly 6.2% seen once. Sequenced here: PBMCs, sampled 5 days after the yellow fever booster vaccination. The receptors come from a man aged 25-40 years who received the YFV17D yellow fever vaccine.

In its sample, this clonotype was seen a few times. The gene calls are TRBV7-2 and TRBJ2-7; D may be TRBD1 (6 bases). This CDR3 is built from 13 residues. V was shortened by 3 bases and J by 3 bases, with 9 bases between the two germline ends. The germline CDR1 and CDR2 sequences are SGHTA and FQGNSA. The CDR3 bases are TGTGCCAGCAGCTTCGGACAGAACTACGAGCAGTACTTC. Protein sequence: CASSFGQNYEQYF.

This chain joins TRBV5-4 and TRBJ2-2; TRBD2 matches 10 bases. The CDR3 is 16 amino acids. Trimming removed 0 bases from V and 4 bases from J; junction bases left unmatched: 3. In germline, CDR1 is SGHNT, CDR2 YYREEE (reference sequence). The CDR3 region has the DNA TGTGCCAGCAGCTTGGTAGCGGGAGGTCTCACCGGGGAGCTGTTTTTT. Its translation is CASSLVAGGLTGELFF. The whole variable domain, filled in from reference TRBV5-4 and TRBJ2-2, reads ETGVTQSPTHLIKTRGQQVTLRCSSQSGHNTVSWYQQALGQGPQFIFQYYREEENGRGNFPPRFSGLQFPNYSSELNVNALELDDSALYLCASSLVAGGLTGELFFGEGSRLTVL.

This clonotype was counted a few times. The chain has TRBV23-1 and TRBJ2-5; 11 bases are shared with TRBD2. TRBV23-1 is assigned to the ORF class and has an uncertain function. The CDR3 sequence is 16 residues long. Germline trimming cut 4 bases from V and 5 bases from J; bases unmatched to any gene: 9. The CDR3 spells CASSLVLAGVGETQYF. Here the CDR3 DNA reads TGCGCCAGCAGTCTCGTACTAGCGGGAGTAGGGGAGACCCAGTACTTC.

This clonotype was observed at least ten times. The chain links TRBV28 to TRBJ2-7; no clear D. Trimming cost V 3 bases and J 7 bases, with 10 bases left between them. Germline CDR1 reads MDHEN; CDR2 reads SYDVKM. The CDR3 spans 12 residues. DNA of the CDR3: TGTGCCAGCAGTTTCTCTGGACCTGAGCAGTACTTC. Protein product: CASSFSGPEQYF.

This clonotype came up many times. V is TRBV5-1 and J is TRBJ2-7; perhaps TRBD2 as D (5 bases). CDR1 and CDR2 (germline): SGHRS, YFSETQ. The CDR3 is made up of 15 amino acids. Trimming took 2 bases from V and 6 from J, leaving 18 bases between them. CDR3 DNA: TGCGCCAGCAGCTTAGAGACATTCCAAACTAGCGAGCAGTACTTC. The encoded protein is CASSLETFQTSEQYF.

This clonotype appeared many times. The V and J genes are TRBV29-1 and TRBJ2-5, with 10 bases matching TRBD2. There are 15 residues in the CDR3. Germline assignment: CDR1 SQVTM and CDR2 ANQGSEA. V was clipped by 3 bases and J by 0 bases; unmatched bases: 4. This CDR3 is CSVEGTSENQETQYF. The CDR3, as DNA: TGCAGCGTTGAGGGGACTAGCGAAAACCAAGAGACCCAGTACTTC.

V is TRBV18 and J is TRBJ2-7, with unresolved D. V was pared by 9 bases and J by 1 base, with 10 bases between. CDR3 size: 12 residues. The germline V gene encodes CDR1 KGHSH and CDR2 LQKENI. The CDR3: CASSKRSYEQYF. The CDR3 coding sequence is TGTGCCAGTTCCAAGAGGTCCTACGAGCAGTACTTC.

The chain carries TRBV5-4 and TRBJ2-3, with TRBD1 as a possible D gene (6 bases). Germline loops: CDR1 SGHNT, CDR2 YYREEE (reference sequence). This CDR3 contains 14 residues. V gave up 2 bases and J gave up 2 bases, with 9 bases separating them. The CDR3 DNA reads TGTGCCAGCAGCTTCAAGGGGGTCACAGATACGCAGTATTTT. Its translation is CASSFKGVTDTQYF.

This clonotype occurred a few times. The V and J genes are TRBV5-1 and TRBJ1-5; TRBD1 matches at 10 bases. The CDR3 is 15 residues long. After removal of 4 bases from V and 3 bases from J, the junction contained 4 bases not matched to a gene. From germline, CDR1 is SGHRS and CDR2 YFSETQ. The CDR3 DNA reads TGCGCCAGCAGCCTCGGGACAGGGGCCAATCAGCCCCAGCATTTT. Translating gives CASSLGTGANQPQHF.

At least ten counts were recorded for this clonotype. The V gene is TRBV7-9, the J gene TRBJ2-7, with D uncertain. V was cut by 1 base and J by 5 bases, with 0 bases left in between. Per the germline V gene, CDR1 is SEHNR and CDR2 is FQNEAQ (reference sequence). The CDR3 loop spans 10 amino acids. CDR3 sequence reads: CASSLDEQYF. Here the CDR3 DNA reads TGTGCCAGCAGCTTAGACGAGCAGTACTTC.

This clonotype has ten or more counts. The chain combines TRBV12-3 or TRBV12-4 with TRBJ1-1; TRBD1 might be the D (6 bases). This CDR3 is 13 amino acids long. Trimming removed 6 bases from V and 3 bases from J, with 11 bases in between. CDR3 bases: TGTGCCAGCAGCCTTAGGGGGTACACTGAAGCTTTCTTT. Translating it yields CASSLRGYTEAFF.

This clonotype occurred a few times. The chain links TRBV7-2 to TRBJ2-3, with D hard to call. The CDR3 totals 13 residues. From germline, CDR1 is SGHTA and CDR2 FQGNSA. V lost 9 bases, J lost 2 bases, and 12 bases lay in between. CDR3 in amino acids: CASAVGSTDTQYF. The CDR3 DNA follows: TGTGCCAGTGCTGTGGGGTCCACAGATACGCAGTATTTT.